This T cell receptor (beta chain) was found in a study of shared clonotypes between healthy human individuals (dated by TCRdb to the early 2020s). Turning to the overall study: A few men and two women, aged 18 to 49 years, made up the cohort. Per donor, three plates each were used for CD4 naive and CD4 memory, two for CD8 naive, and one for CD8 memory. To estimate repertoire size and how much clonotype sharing occurs between individuals, the study deeply sequenced the blood TCR repertoires of roughly 5 healthy adults. Libraries were prepared and TCR repertoires were sequenced by different laboratories using diverse techniques, in order to increase sequencing depth and limit assay-specific biases. Per donor, leukapheresis produced somewhere between about 0.9 and 9.5 billion PBMCs.

TCR CDR3 regions were amplified from genomic DNA by multiplex PCR using the deep immunoSEQ assay. Extracted genomic DNA from each cell subset was distributed evenly across all wells of several immunoSEQ 96-well plates, and each plate was treated as a replicate. For sorted subsets, each replicate PCR was loaded with around 220 ng genomic DNA, equivalent to 32,000 or so T cell genomes. Purified libraries were measured with a Qubit 3.0 fluorometer, size-checked on a Bioanalyzer 2100, and measured again with the KAPA Library Quantification kit. A separate single-read 150-cycle Illumina NextSeq 550 flow cell was used to sequence each immunoSEQ 96-well plate. In the paper's pipeline: The immunoSEQ output contained only junctional sequences without quality scores, so filtering could not match that applied to full-length reads. To assign V/J genes and CDR3, sequences were annotated using PyIR, a Python wrapper for IgBLAST v1.9, with IMGT germline references. Reads were removed for weak V/J assignments (E-value above 1e-6), missing CDR3, stop codons, out-of-frame junctions, or ambiguous translated residues. A V3J clonotype was defined by an identical inferred V gene, J gene, and CDR3 amino acid sequence. Percentage overlap between repertoires was computed as shared unique clonotypes divided by the size of the smaller repertoire. Richness of each repertoire was evaluated using RTK rarefaction, the Chao1 estimator, and Recon v2.1 estimates of unobserved clonotypes. OLGA was used to compute generation probabilities for all TCRbeta clonotypes that the gDNA method yielded from a handful of donors. Drawn from immuneACCESS, this table holds only the in-frame rearrangements with V and J called that TCRdb kept. Clones are partly lost; checked studies trace under half to an unresolved V gene and leave the rest unexplained. From that table come the V and J calls and clone size; the DNA was used to work out D and trimming. Across this sample there are approximately 710,000 clones, with 90% seen only once. Approximately 35% of the sample is in the top ten clones.

The donors were healthy, HIV-negative adults with no recently reported acute infections or vaccinations. Every donor was a Caucasian adult living in Nashville, Tennessee, USA. CD8 memory samples were composed of magnetically selected CD45RO+ cells combined with CCR7-negative CD45RA+ effector memory (TemRA) cells. Blood was obtained by leukapheresis, after which PBMCs were separated by Ficoll-Histopaque density gradient centrifugation and cryopreserved in liquid nitrogen vapor phase. Analytical flow cytometry was used to check the purity and quantity of every magnetically sorted T cell population. From each sorted fraction, genomic DNA was isolated and quantified by UV absorbance on a Nanodrop 2000c. Per the germline V gene, SQVTM is the CDR1 and ANQGSEA is the CDR2. There are 13 amino acids in the CDR3, from cysteine to phenylalanine inclusive. Only the CDR3 region is kept as DNA, spanning 39 bases read in frame from base 1. Ends trimmed: V by 7 bases, J by 1 base; bases unmatched to a gene: 4.

Regarding this clone: This clone's antigen is unknown. Base quality data are lacking; no much larger clone is found one base away.

General conclusions and limits of the study: Higher generation probabilities were observed for clonotypes shared by all four sorted-subset donors than for non-shared clonotypes. Only blood was sampled, and tissue TCR repertoires likely differ from those in blood. Incomplete sequencing was indicated by rarefaction of sorted-subset datasets, despite the large sequencing depth. Because the study included only a small number of donors, the genetic and exposure-history diversity represented was limited. Pairwise subsampling led to the expectation that sequencing depth would affect the degree of clonotype sharing among donors. Around 5.4% of naive CD4, roughly 3.5% of naive CD8, 2.3% of memory CD4, and about 0.4% of memory CD8 clonotypes were shared across a few donors. Estimated clonotype richness was generally larger for naive than for memory subsets.

The chain joins TRBV29-1 to TRBJ2-7; TRBD2 agrees with 10 junctional bases. The sequence came from a man younger than 35 in good health. Some clones in this sample may be carry-over from other donors' samples. Sequenced sample: memory CD8+ T cells from PBMCs. Interpreted using the paper, the cell subset or site label stands for: CD45RO+ cells pooled with CCR7-negative TemRA cells. At the DNA level, the sequence is TGCAGCGCCAGGACTAGCGGTTCCTACGAGCAGTACTTC. This sequence encodes CSARTSGSYEQYF.